This is a list of T cell receptor beta chains from one sample in a study of blood T cells in healthy people across ages. MiXCR, run by TCRdb on the 5' RACE reads, gives a single entry per CDR3 protein. Among roughly 410,000 distinct CDR3 sequences listed, about 52% were seen once. The sample taken for sequencing was blood. These receptors were obtained from a man in his 60s in good health. The CDR3 runs from the conserved cysteine through the conserved F or W. A D gene is named only where the DNA matches it firmly. Expanded clones are given a class, and other clones once, few, many or no size at all.

v_gene	d_gene	j_gene	abundance	CDR3nt	CDR3aa
TRBV9	NA	TRBJ2-3	NA	TGTGCCAGCAGCGTAGTCTCTTTCACAGATACGCAGTATTTT	CASSVVSFTDTQYF
TRBV15	TRBD1	TRBJ2-5	NA	TGTGCCACCAGCAGAGGATCGTTTACAGGGGTGAGGGGAGAGACCCAGTACTTC	CATSRGSFTGVRGETQYF
TRBV14	NA	TRBJ1-1	NA	TGTGCCAGCAGCCAAGGGATGAACACTGAAGCTTTCTTT	CASSQGMNTEAFF
TRBV20-1	NA	TRBJ2-7	few	TGCAGTGCTAGTCCGAGCCAGGGCTACGAGCAGTACTTC	CSASPSQGYEQYF
TRBV20-1	TRBD2	TRBJ2-1	NA	TGCAGTGCTTCTGCTAGCGGAAATGAGCAGTTCTTC	CSASASGNEQFF
TRBV20-1	TRBD2	TRBJ2-7	many	TGCAGTGCTCAACGGGGTAGCGGGAGTTCCTACGAGCAGTACTTC	CSAQRGSGSSYEQYF
TRBV4-1	NA	TRBJ1-1	NA	TGCGCCAGCAGCCAAGCTGAGACCGAGGGGGATACTGAAGCTTTCTTT	CASSQAETEGDTEAFF
TRBV25-1	NA	TRBJ2-1	NA	TGTGCCAGCAGTGAGGGAGGACTATACAATGAGCAGTTCTTC	CASSEGGLYNEQFF
TRBV12-3/TRBV12-4	TRBD1	TRBJ1-2	NA	TGTGCCAGCACGCGGACAGGGGTTAACTATGGCTACACCTTC	CASTRTGVNYGYTF
TRBV6-2/TRBV6-3	TRBD2	TRBJ2-3	few	TGTGCCAGCAGTCGGGGACTAGGAGGGGGCACAGATACGCAGTATTTT	CASSRGLGGGTDTQYF
TRBV3-1	TRBD1	TRBJ2-7	NA	TGTGCCAGCAGCCTCATTCGCGGACAGGGAACCTACGAGCAGTACTTC	CASSLIRGQGTYEQYF
TRBV20-1	TRBD2	TRBJ2-5	few	TGCAGTGCTAGAGATGGCGGATCTAGCGGGAGACGGGAGACCCAGTACTTC	CSARDGGSSGRRETQYF
TRBV7-2	TRBD1	TRBJ1-2	many	TGTGCCAGCAGCTCGAGCAGGGGGACTTATGGCTACACCTTC	CASSSSRGTYGYTF
TRBV7-9	TRBD1	TRBJ1-1	NA	TGTGCCAGCAGCCCCAAGTCCGGGACAGGGGGCACTGAAGCTTTCTTT	CASSPKSGTGGTEAFF
TRBV6-2/TRBV6-3	NA	TRBJ2-7	few	TGTGCCAGCAGTTGGGCACTCGGACGGGTCTACGAGCAGTACTTC	CASSWALGRVYEQYF
TRBV7-9	TRBD1	TRBJ1-2	NA	TGTGCCAGCAGCCCCACGACAGGGACCGGCTATGGCTACACCTTC	CASSPTTGTGYGYTF